This T cell receptor (beta chain) was profiled in a study of prognosis after radiotherapy for stage I lung cancer. Looking at the study overall: The biologically effective dose of the SBRT radiotherapy was at least 100 Gy, given over 3 to 5 fractions.

Many counts were recorded for this clonotype. This CDR3 comprises 14 residues. Germline CDR1 and CDR2: MDHEN and SYDVKM. V gave up 3 bases and J gave up 2 bases, with 11 bases separating them. Two rounds of multiplex PCR amplified TCR beta CDR3 from genomic DNA. Gene-specific TRBV and TRBJ primers were used in PCR round one. From the multiplex PCR reads, TCRdb called clonotypes with MiXCR, one entry per CDR3 protein. The data show 30,000 to 40,000 distinct CDR3 sequences, less than 40% seen once. Sequenced material: PBMCs, taken before or after stereotactic body radiation therapy (not recorded which). The chain is built from TRBV28 and TRBJ2-7, with D maybe TRBD1 (6 bases). The receptor's source is a donor aged 50 or older with non-small cell lung cancer. The CDR3 coding sequence is TGTGCCAGCAGTTTCGACAGGAGAACCTACGAGCAGTACTTC. Amino acid sequence: CASSFDRRTYEQYF.